These 18 T cell receptor beta chains came from one sample sequenced in a study of control samples from healthy donors and cancer patients. The assay was immunoSEQ multiplex PCR, and TCRdb's table has in-frame clones only and misses some. The data show roughly 80,000 clones, nearly 90% seen once. The sequenced sample was blood. The receptors here all came from a woman between 45 and 65 years old in good health.

The chain couples TRBV5-4 to TRBJ2-1; 9 bases align to TRBD1. The CDR3 extends over 13 amino acids. V was clipped by 5 bases and J by 6 bases; unmatched bases: 3. CDR1 is SGHNT, CDR2 YYREEE, per germline (reference sequence). The CDR3 here is CASSVTGGNEQFF. CDR3 nucleotides: TGTGCCAGCAGTGTGACAGGGGGCAATGAGCAGTTCTTC.

J is TRBJ2-1 and V is TRBV18; no clear D. Trimming stripped 5 bases from V and 5 bases from J, with 10 bases between. Germline assignment: CDR1 KGHSH and CDR2 LQKENI. This CDR3 has 13 amino acids. This CDR3 reads CASSSKDDNEQFF. The CDR3 coding sequence is TGTGCCAGCTCATCTAAGGATGACAATGAGCAGTTCTTC. Supplemented by reference TRBV18 and TRBJ2-1, the full variable domain reads NAGVMQNPRHLVRRRGQEARLRCSPMKGHSHVYWYRQLPEEGLKFMVYLQKENIIDESGMPKERFSAEFPKEGPSILRIQQVVRGDSAAYFCASSSKDDNEQFFGPGTRLTVL.

The V and J genes are TRBV11-2 and TRBJ2-3, with 11 bases fitting TRBD2. J lost 2 bases, V lost 1 base, and 5 bases had no gene match. Germline CDR1 SGHAT, CDR2 FQNNGV. This CDR3 is 17 amino acids long. The CDR3 protein is CASSLGVAGGFTDTQYF. The CDR3, as DNA: TGTGCCAGCAGCTTAGGCGTAGCGGGGGGGTTCACAGATACGCAGTATTTT.

The chain links TRBV9 to TRBJ1-2; TRBD1 is a possible D gene (5 bases). The length of the CDR3 is 17 residues. The V gene's germline CDR1 is SGDLS and CDR2 YYNGEE. Trimming removed 4 bases at V and 0 bases at J, with 19 bases between. The CDR3 nucleotides are TGTGCCAGCAGCCCTAGGGAGGGGTTTCTAGCTAACTATGGCTACACCTTC. It codes for CASSPREGFLANYGYTF.

The chain uses TRBV19 and TRBJ1-4, with 10 nucleotides matching TRBD1. Germline values: CDR1 LNHDA, CDR2 SQIVND (reference sequence). The CDR3 spans 14 residues. The V and J ends lost 5 bases and 5 bases, in that order; junction bases with no gene match: 2. CDR3 in amino acids: CASSGQGENEKLFF. The CDR3 DNA reads as TGTGCCAGTAGTGGACAGGGGGAGAATGAAAAACTGTTTTTT.

This chain uses TRBV6-5 with TRBJ1-2; D unclear. The CDR3 length is 12 residues. V gave up 8 bases and J gave up 8 bases, with 15 bases separating them. Germline assignment: CDR1 MNHEY and CDR2 SVGAGI. CDR3 sequence (DNA): TGTGCCAGCGGCGGGCCTTATGAGGGCTACACCTTC. Translating it yields CASGGPYEGYTF.

The rearrangement joins TRBV9 to TRBJ1-4; D may be TRBD1 (5 bases). Between the trimmed V and J ends, which lost 3 bases and 6 bases, there was a span of 21 bases. The germline V gene has CDR1 SGDLS and CDR2 YYNGEE. The CDR3 sequence is 17 residues long. The CDR3 DNA reads as TGTGCCAGCAGCGAAACCGGAGGGTACAGGATAGATGAAAAACTGTTTTTT. Residues: CASSETGGYRIDEKLFF. The variable domain in full, completed from reference TRBV9 and TRBJ1-4, reads DSGVTQTPKHLITATGQRVTLRCSPRSGDLSVYWYQQSLDQGLQFLIQYYNGEERAKGNILERFSAQQFPDLHSELNLSSLELGDSALYFCASSETGGYRIDEKLFFGSGTQLSVL.

The V call is TRBV5-4, the J call TRBJ2-2; TRBD1 matches at 9 bases. CDR3 length equals 16 residues. Germline lookup yields CDR1 SGHNT and CDR2 YYREEE (reference sequence). Trimming cost V 2 bases and J 4 bases; bases outside gene matches: 6. In DNA form, the CDR3 reads TGTGCCAGCAGCTTACAGGGGGCGTTGGGCACCGGGGAGCTGTTTTTT. Amino acids: CASSLQGALGTGELFF.

This chain joins TRBV29-1 and TRBJ1-4; 7 bases fit TRBD1. V was clipped by 5 bases and J by 7 bases; unmatched bases: 7. Germline CDR1 and CDR2: SQVTM and ANQGSEA. CDR3 length: 13 amino acids. CDR3 nucleotide sequence: TGCAGCGTTTCCAAGGGGGCCGGTGAAAAACTGTTTTTT. It specifies CSVSKGAGEKLFF.

The rearrangement links TRBV6-5 to TRBJ1-1; no definite D call. This CDR3 is 15 amino acids long. The V end lost 0 bases, the J end lost 0 bases, and 8 bases lay between the germline ends. CDR1 is MNHEY and CDR2 is SVGAGI in the germline V gene. The chain's CDR3 is CASSYSERLNTEAFF. Here the CDR3 DNA reads TGTGCCAGCAGTTACTCGGAACGTCTGAACACTGAAGCTTTCTTT.

This sequence joins TRBV5-1 and TRBJ2-7, with 8 bases lining up with TRBD2. This CDR3 comprises 14 residues. CDR1 SGHRS and CDR2 YFSETQ come from the germline V gene. Trimming took 1 base from V and 6 from J; bases not matched to a gene: 6. DNA of the CDR3: TGCGCCAGCAGCTTGACTGGACTAGCTAGCGAGCAGTACTTC. This translates into CASSLTGLASEQYF.

The J gene is TRBJ1-1, the V gene TRBV5-1, with 7 bases aligning to TRBD1. CDR1 SGHRS and CDR2 YFSETQ come from the germline V gene. With 5 bases clipped from V and 3 bases from J, the junction kept 7 bases outside the gene matches. The CDR3 has 14 residues. The CDR3 loop is CASRSGTADTEAFF. The CDR3 DNA sequence: TGCGCCAGCAGATCCGGGACAGCTGACACTGAAGCTTTCTTT.

The rearrangement joins TRBV25-1 to TRBJ1-2, with no clear D. The CDR3 totals 14 residues. Germline V gene sequence: CDR1 MGHDK, CDR2 SYGVNS. V lost 1 base, J lost 1 base, and 7 bases lay in between. CDR3 coding DNA: TGTGCCAGCAGTGAATCCCATGGTAACTATGGCTACACCTTC. Translated: CASSESHGNYGYTF.

As for this clone: Other DNA variants within this sample encode the same CDR3. The rearrangement links TRBV5-1 to TRBJ2-1; D uncertain. This CDR3 spans 11 amino acids. Germline lookup yields CDR1 SGHRS and CDR2 YFSETQ. The V end lost 4 bases, the J end lost 10 bases, and 9 bases lay between the germline ends. This CDR3 is CASSLASEQFF. The CDR3 DNA reads TGCGCCAGCAGCCTCGCCAGCGAGCAGTTCTTC.

The genes are TRBV6-5 and TRBJ1-4, with a weak D call TRBD1 (5 bases). Germline CDR1 MNHEY, CDR2 SVGAGI. The V gene lost 7 bases and the J gene lost 6 bases, with 18 bases spanning the gap. The CDR3 runs to 15 residues. The CDR3 loop reads CASNPGRPGYEKLFF. CDR3 coding DNA: TGTGCCAGCAACCCGGGACGGCCGGGGTATGAAAAACTGTTTTTT.

Of note for this clone: One end of the junction fails to match germline, which may point to a read error. This sequence joins TRBV6-5 and TRBJ2-2; 7 bases align to TRBD1. Looked up from germline, CDR1 is MNHEY and CDR2 is SVGAGI. CDR3 length equals 15 residues. CDR3: CAGRQKRGQTGELFF. The CDR3 DNA reads TGTGCCGGCAGACAGAAGAGGGGGCAGACCGGGGAGCTGTTTTTT.

The chain uses TRBV11-2 and TRBJ1-6; TRBD1 agrees at 9 bases. CDR1 is SGHAT and CDR2 is FQNNGV in the germline V gene. J was trimmed by 0 bases and V by 5 bases; bases with no gene match: 11. CDR3 size: 19 residues. The DNA of the CDR3 is TGTGCCAGCAGCGGTGGGGGACAGGGTCTTGTCTCCTATAATTCACCCCTCCACTTT. Translating gives CASSGGGQGLVSYNSPLHF.

The chain carries TRBV6-5 and TRBJ2-4; D is unclear. The CDR3 length is 14 residues. Trimming took 7 bases from V and 9 from J, leaving 19 bases between them. Germline assignment: CDR1 MNHEY and CDR2 SVGAGI. The CDR3 region is CASIDQAVYGIQYF. In DNA form, the CDR3 reads TGTGCCAGCATAGATCAGGCAGTCTATGGCATTCAGTACTTC.